The sample holds many counts of the clone carrying this T cell receptor (beta chain). The antigen is unknown. The entry originates in a study of regulatory T cells in long-lasting Graves disease. Study-level findings and limits: Persistent cases of Graves' showed reduced TCR diversity relative to newly diagnosed patients. Clonotypes that were public and shared totalled about 2,500 in persistent patients versus about 1,000 in new patients. Persistent disease preferred TRBV28, TRBJ1-2 and TRBJ2-5; new disease, TRBV20-1 and TRBJ2-1.

Time point reported: newly diagnosed GD, antithyroid drugs for less than 3 months. PBMC-derived RNA was used for the TCR library. With iRepertoire HTBI primers and Arm-PCR of CDR3 regions, TCR beta libraries were built. TCRdb reprocessed the multiplex PCR reads via MiXCR and lists one record per CDR3 protein. The sample lists 680,000 or so distinct CDR3 sequences; roughly 15% were seen once. CDR3 length: 14 amino acids. V gave up 7 bases and J gave up 7 bases, with 19 bases separating them. Germline assignment: CDR1 MDHEN and CDR2 SYDVKM. This sample also appeared in a second study, on T cells in Graves' hyperthyroidism and ophthalmopathy.

The source is a woman under 40 with Graves disease. Sequenced here: peripheral blood mononuclear cells (PBMCs), sampled at new diagnosis, from a patient treated with antithyroid drugs. The chain employs TRBV28 and TRBJ1-1, with TRBD1 as a possible D gene (5 bases). The CDR3 DNA sequence: TGTGCCAGCATCAGGCGGGAGGGCGGGGGTGAAGCTTTCTTT. Protein sequence: CASIRREGGGEAFF.